This TCR beta chain is from a study of blood T cell repertoires in COVID-19. This table comes from immunoSEQ multiplex PCR, and its TCRdb copy is limited to in-frame clones, with some not included. The repertoire holds around 100,000 clones, with 85% to 90% as singletons. V gave up 4 bases and J gave up 0 bases; unmatched junction bases: 6. This CDR3 is 16 amino acids long. The V gene's germline CDR1 is SGHRS and CDR2 YFSETQ. The J gene is TRBJ2-2, the V gene TRBV5-1; 7 bases are shared with TRBD1. The sequenced sample consisted of peripheral blood. This TCR came from a man aged 50-59 years with active or convalescent COVID-19. The CDR3: CASSLTGRTNTGELFF. Here the CDR3 DNA reads TGCGCCAGCAGCCTGACAGGGCGTACGAACACCGGGGAGCTGTTTTTT.